The clone carrying this TCR beta chain was detected a few times. Its antigen is not known. This entry belongs to a study of T cells after yellow fever vaccination. Findings of the study overall: The booster response re-showed most primary clones: approximately 95% CD4, about 89% CD8. Weaker in magnitude, the secondary response showed a faster peak on day 5 versus 15. CD4 and CD8 compartments shared a small share of clonotypes, likely from convergent recombination.

For TCR, cDNA came from 5'RACE template switching, which added a universal primer site and UMIs. TCRdb reprocessed the 5' RACE reads with MiXCR, giving one entry per CDR3 protein. The profile shows hundreds of thousands of distinct CDR3 sequences, approximately 13% of them singletons. The CDR3 totals 14 residues. CDR1 SGDLS and CDR2 YYNGEE come from the germline V gene. Trimming removed 0 bases at V and 2 bases at J, with 9 bases between. The TCR originated in a man younger than 40 who received the YFV17D yellow fever vaccine. This material consisted of PBMCs, taken on the day of the yellow fever booster vaccination. This chain uses TRBV9 with TRBJ2-7, with a tentative D call TRBD2 (5 bases). For the CDR3, the DNA is TGTGCCAGCAGCGTAGGAGGGTCTCCCTACGAGCAGTACTTC. This translates into CASSVGGSPYEQYF.